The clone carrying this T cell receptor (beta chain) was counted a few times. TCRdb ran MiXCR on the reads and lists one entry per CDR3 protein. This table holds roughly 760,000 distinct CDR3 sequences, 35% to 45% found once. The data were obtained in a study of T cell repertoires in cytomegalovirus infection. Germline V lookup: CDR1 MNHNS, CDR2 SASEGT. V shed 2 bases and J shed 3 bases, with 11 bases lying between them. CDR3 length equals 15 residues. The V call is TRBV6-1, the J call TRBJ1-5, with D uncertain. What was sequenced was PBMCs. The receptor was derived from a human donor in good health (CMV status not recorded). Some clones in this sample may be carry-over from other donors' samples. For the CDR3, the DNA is TGTGCCAGCAGTGAATCGCGGATCAACAATCAGCCCCAGCATTTT. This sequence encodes CASSESRINNQPQHF.